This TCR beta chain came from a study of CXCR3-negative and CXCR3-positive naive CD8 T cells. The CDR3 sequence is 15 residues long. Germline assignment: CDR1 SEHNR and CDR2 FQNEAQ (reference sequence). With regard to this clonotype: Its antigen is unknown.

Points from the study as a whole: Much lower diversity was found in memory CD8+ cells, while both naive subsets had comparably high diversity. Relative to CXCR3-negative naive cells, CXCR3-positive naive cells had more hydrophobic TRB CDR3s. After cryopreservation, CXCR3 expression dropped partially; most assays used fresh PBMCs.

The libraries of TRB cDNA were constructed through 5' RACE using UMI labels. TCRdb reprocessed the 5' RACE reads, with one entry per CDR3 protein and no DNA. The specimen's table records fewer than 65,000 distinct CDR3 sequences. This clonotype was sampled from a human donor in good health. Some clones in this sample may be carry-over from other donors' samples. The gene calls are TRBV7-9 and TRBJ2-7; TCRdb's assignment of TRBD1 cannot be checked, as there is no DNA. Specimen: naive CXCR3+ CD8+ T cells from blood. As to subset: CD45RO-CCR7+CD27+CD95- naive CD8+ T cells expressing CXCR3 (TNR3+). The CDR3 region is CASSREVGQGDEQYF.